Presented here are 9 T cell receptor beta chains from one specimen sequenced in a study of T cell repertoires in cytomegalovirus infection. TCRdb itself ran the reads through MiXCR, one entry per CDR3 protein. The repertoire has 200,000 or so distinct CDR3 sequences, under 30% of them found once; the top ten carry approximately 30%. Sequences were obtained from PBMCs. The source of these receptors is a human donor in good health (CMV status not recorded). Some clones in this sample may be carry-over from other donors' samples.

The rearrangement joins TRBV4-1 to TRBJ1-1, with D maybe TRBD1 (6 bases). V was cut by 2 bases and J by 5 bases, with 21 bases left in between. Per the germline V gene, CDR1 is MGHRA and CDR2 is YSYEKL. The CDR3 runs 17 residues. The CDR3 region has the DNA TGCGCCAGCAGCCAACCTCGCGCGGGGGGGCCGCGTACTGAAGCTTTCTTT. Amino acids: CASSQPRAGGPRTEAFF.

V gene TRBV12-3 or TRBV12-4 combines with J gene TRBJ1-5; a possible D gene is TRBD1 (5 bases). The V end was cut by 4 bases, the J end by 4 bases, with 8 bases between. The CDR3 runs 13 residues. The CDR3 nucleotides read TGTGCCAGCAGTTCGACAGAGAATCAGCCCCAGCATTTT. Translating gives CASSSTENQPQHF.

This clonotype was seen a few times. CDR3 amino acids: CASSFSAQSEAFF. DNA of the CDR3: TGTGCCAGCAGCTTCTCAGCGCAAAGTGAAGCTTTCTTT. The rearrangement joins TRBV7-3 to TRBJ1-1; D is ambiguous. The CDR3 has 13 amino acids. The germline gives CDR1 SGHTA, CDR2 FQGTGA. The V gene lost 3 bases and the J gene lost 7 bases, with 12 bases spanning the gap.

J is TRBJ2-2 and V is TRBV19; tentative D call: TRBD2 (6 bases). Germline CDR1 and CDR2: LNHDA and SQIVND (reference sequence). The CDR3 consists of 15 residues. The germline V and J ends were trimmed by 10 bases and 3 bases, with 18 bases remaining between them. CDR3 residues: CATSGGNLYTGELFF. The CDR3 DNA reads TGTGCCACCTCTGGGGGGAACCTGTACACCGGGGAGCTGTTTTTT.

The gene calls are TRBV5-6 and TRBJ1-5; D ambiguous. Per germline, CDR1 SGHDT and CDR2 YYEEEE. The V gene lost 1 base and the J gene lost 7 bases, with 15 bases spanning the gap. The length of the CDR3 is 15 residues. CDR3 sequence: CASSLLVEGSQPQHF. The CDR3 DNA sequence: TGTGCCAGCAGCTTGTTAGTGGAGGGTTCCCAGCCCCAGCATTTT.

The table lists this clonotype with a few counts. The chain recombines TRBV12-3 or TRBV12-4 with TRBJ1-5, with D possibly TRBD1 on 5 matching bases. V was clipped by 0 bases and J by 6 bases, with 15 bases between them. The CDR3 extends over 16 amino acids. Here the CDR3 DNA reads TGTGCCAGCAGTTTAGCTGGGACCTCGGGGGGTCAGCCCCAGCATTTT. Protein sequence: CASSLAGTSGGQPQHF.

This clonotype was detected a few times. The rearrangement uses TRBV6-2 or TRBV6-3 and TRBJ2-2; D uncertain. Germline assignment: CDR1 MNHEY and CDR2 SVGEGT. The ends were cut back, 0 bases at V and 1 base at J, with 6 bases in the middle. This CDR3 has 15 residues. In DNA, the CDR3 is TGTGCCAGCAGTTACTCGACACAGAACACCGGGGAGCTGTTTTTT. Translation: CASSYSTQNTGELFF.

Only a few counts were recorded for this clonotype. The chain is built from TRBV6-2 or TRBV6-3 and TRBJ2-7; 7 positions agree with TRBD1. J was trimmed by 0 bases and V by 4 bases; bases with no gene match: 6. Germline CDR1 and CDR2: MNHEY and SVGEGT. The CDR3 totals 15 residues. The CDR3 here is CASSFGQVISYEQYF. For the CDR3, the DNA is TGTGCCAGCAGTTTCGGACAGGTCATCTCCTACGAGCAGTACTTC.

This clonotype showed up just a few times. The chain uses TRBV12-3 or TRBV12-4 and TRBJ2-7; D is ambiguous. Trimming took off 0 bases at V and 4 bases at J, with 7 bases between the two ends. The CDR3 contains 13 residues. CDR3 bases: TGTGCCAGCAGTTTAGCGGTCGGGTACGAGCAGTACTTC. This encodes CASSLAVGYEQYF.